This T cell receptor beta chain was captured by sequencing in a study of shared clonotypes between healthy human individuals (dated by TCRdb to between 2020 and 2021). Regarding the complete study: A few men and a couple of women, aged 18 to 49 years, made up the cohort. For each donor, CD4 naive and CD4 memory were each given three plates, CD8 naive was given two plates, and CD8 memory was given one plate. To estimate repertoire size and how much clonotypes are shared between individuals, the study performed deep sequencing of blood TCR repertoires from about five healthy adults. To increase sequencing depth and limit assay-specific biases, TCR repertoire library preparation and sequencing were carried out by different laboratories using diverse techniques. Per donor, leukapheresis produced somewhere between about 0.94 and 9 billion PBMCs.

For the CD8 naive samples, CD45RO-negative cells were positively selected for CCR7, yielding a CD45RA+CCR7+ population from which TemRA cells were excluded. Donors were healthy HIV-negative adults with no recently reported acute infections or vaccinations. Every donor was a Caucasian adult living in Nashville, Tennessee, USA. Blood was collected by leukapheresis, and PBMCs were isolated by Ficoll-Histopaque density gradient centrifugation and then cryopreserved in liquid nitrogen vapor phase. Analytical flow cytometry was used to check the purity and quantity of every magnetically sorted T cell population. Genomic DNA was isolated from each sorted fraction and quantified by UV absorbance on a Nanodrop 2000c. Using the deep immunoSEQ assay, TCR CDR3 regions were amplified from genomic DNA by multiplex PCR. For each cell subset, the extracted genomic DNA was distributed evenly across all wells of several immunoSEQ 96-well plates, and each plate served as one replicate. For sorted subsets, around 200 ng genomic DNA, equal to approximately 30,000 T cell genomes, was loaded into each replicate PCR. Purified libraries were quantified with a Qubit 3.0 fluorometer, sized on a Bioanalyzer 2100, and re-quantified with the KAPA Library Quantification kit. A separate single-read 150-cycle Illumina NextSeq 550 flow cell was used to sequence each immunoSEQ 96-well plate. The study's processing was this. Because the immunoSEQ output held only junctional sequences and lacked quality scores, the filtering could not match the filtering applied to full-length reads. Sequences were annotated with PyIR, a Python wrapper for IgBLAST v1.9, using IMGT germline references to assign V/J genes and CDR3. Reads with weak V/J assignments (E-value above 1e-6), missing CDR3, stop codons, out-of-frame junctions, or ambiguous translated residues were removed. V3J clonotypes were defined as sequences sharing an identical inferred V gene, J gene, and CDR3 amino acid sequence. The percentage overlap between two repertoires was calculated by dividing the number of shared unique clonotypes by the size of the smaller repertoire. Repertoire richness was assessed with RTK rarefaction, the Chao1 estimator, and Recon v2.1 estimates of unobserved clonotypes. Generation probabilities for all TCRbeta clonotypes obtained by the gDNA method from four donors were computed using OLGA. TCRdb re-hosts the immuneACCESS table, in-frame sequences only. Its copies lack some clones; in the studies checked, an unresolved V gene accounts for under half of them, and the cause for the rest is not known. D and trimming were read from the DNA, whereas the V and J calls and clone size are those reported in that table. For this sample the table gives around 1.9 million clones, of which around 93% were detected only once. The ten largest make up around 1.8% of the sample.

As encoded in the germline V gene, CDR1 is MDHEN while CDR2 is SYDVKM. V gives up 11 bases and J gives up 6 bases, and the segment between their germline ends measures 23 bases. The CDR3, from cysteine to phenylalanine, totals 15 residues. This entry keeps only the CDR3 DNA: 45 bases, framed from base 1. The investigation overall reported the following: Rarefaction of sorted-subset datasets indicated incomplete sequencing despite the large sequencing depth. Across four donors, around 5% of naive CD4, roughly 3.5% of naive CD8, 2.3% of memory CD4, and approximately 0.4% of memory CD8 clonotypes were shared. Higher generation probabilities were observed for clonotypes shared by all four sorted-subset donors than for non-shared clonotypes. Larger estimated clonotype richness was generally found for naive subsets than for memory subsets. The genetic and exposure-history diversity represented was limited by the small number of donors. Pairwise subsampling led to the expectation that sequencing depth would affect the degree of clonotype sharing among donors. Only blood was sampled, and tissue TCR repertoires likely differ from those in blood.

A note on this clone: Its binding antigen is unknown. Base qualities are missing; no much larger clone stands one base away.

The sample consisted of naive CD8+ T cells from PBMCs. Taken with the paper, the label for cell subset or site translates to: CD45RA+CCR7+. The clonotype originates from a man younger than 30 in good health. Some clones in this sample may be carry-over from other donors' samples. The chain couples TRBV28 to TRBJ2-1; TRBD2 might be the D gene, on 6 matching bases. The CDR3 protein is CAWRGPSGLVNEQFF. In nucleotides, the sequence is TGTGCCTGGAGGGGTCCCAGCGGTCTTGTCAATGAGCAGTTCTTC.